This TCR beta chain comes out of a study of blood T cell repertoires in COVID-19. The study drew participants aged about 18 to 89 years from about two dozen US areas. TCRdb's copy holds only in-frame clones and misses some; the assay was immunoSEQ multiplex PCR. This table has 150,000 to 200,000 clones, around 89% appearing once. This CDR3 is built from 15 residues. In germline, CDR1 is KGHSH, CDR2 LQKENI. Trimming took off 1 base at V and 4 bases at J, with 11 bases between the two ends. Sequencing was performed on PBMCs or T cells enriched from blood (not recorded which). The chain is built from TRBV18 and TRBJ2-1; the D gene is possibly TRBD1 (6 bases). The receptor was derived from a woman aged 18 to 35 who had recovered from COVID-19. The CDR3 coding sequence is TGTGCCAGCTCACCACAATTCAGGGGTTACAATGAGCAGTTCTTC. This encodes CASSPQFRGYNEQFF.